The entry below gives a single T cell receptor beta chain sequence along with its context. The data are from a study of T cells in Graves' hyperthyroidism and ophthalmopathy. Aged 18 to 65, the patients had hyperthyroidism that was newly diagnosed and had lasted under 2 months. Not enrolled were patients with uncontrolled infection, other autoimmune disease, pregnancy or lactation. It was 10 ml of fresh peripheral blood that supplied the PBMCs. Researchers took RNA transcripts and amplified the TCR beta CDR3 regions from them. HTBI primers were the set used in a first-round RT-PCR of the TCR CDR3. TCRdb re-called the multiplex PCR reads through MiXCR, storing one row per CDR3 protein. The sample gives fewer than 350,000 distinct CDR3 sequences, about 13% of which show up once; roughly 8.2% is in the top ten. Germline values: CDR1 SGHTA, CDR2 FQGNSA. The V and J ends lost 5 bases and 2 bases, in that order; junction bases with no gene match: 7. The CDR3 spans 17 residues.

Sequenced: blood. This receptor was identified in a middle-aged woman with Graves' hyperthyroidism. V is TRBV7-2 and J is TRBJ2-1, with 12 bases fitting TRBD2. Here the CDR3 reads CASSHPTSGSPYNEQFF. CDR3 sequence (DNA): TGTGCCAGCAGCCACCCGACTAGCGGGAGTCCCTACAATGAGCAGTTCTTC.